Listed below are T cell receptor beta chains from one sample, sequenced in a study of T-cell reconstitution after alpha-beta-depleted transplantation in children. TCRdb recomputed calls from the PCR reads with MiXCR, one row per CDR3 protein. The repertoire holds fewer than 150,000 distinct CDR3 sequences, with 8% to 10% as singletons. The material sequenced was PBMCs, mostly from graft donor cells, taken 180 days after TCRalphabeta/CD19-depleted stem cell transplant. These receptors originate from a girl under three years old who had a stem cell transplant for combined immunodeficiency, so the T cells may come from the graft donor. CDR3s include the opening cysteine and the closing phenylalanine or tryptophan. Fields, in order: CDR3 DNA, CDR3 protein, J gene, V gene, clone size, D gene. A D gene is named only where the DNA matches it firmly. Expanded clones get a size class; other rows say once, few or many, or leave the size out.

CDR3 DNA: TGTGCCAGCAGCGTAGGATTGGGTGGGGGCAATCAGCCCCAGCATTTT
CDR3 protein: CASSVGLGGGNQPQHF
J gene: TRBJ1-5
V gene: TRBV9
clone size: many
D gene: -

CDR3 DNA: TGTGCCATCAGTGAGAGGGACCTAGGTACCAATGAGCAGTTCTTC
CDR3 protein: CAISERDLGTNEQFF
J gene: TRBJ2-1
V gene: TRBV10-3
clone size: many
D gene: -

CDR3 DNA: TGCAGTGCTAGCGGGGGAGGTGGAGATACGCAGTATTTT
CDR3 protein: CSASGGGGDTQYF
J gene: TRBJ2-3
V gene: TRBV20-1
clone size: few
D gene: -

CDR3 DNA: TGTGCCAGCAGCCCGCTCAGTGAGCAGTTCTTC
CDR3 protein: CASSPLSEQFF
J gene: TRBJ2-1
V gene: TRBV12-3/TRBV12-4
clone size: few
D gene: -

CDR3 DNA: TGTGCCAGCAGCCAAAGATCGACCTCGGGGGGGAGAGAGACCCAGTACTTC
CDR3 protein: CASSQRSTSGGRETQYF
J gene: TRBJ2-5
V gene: TRBV4-2
clone size: -
D gene: TRBD2

CDR3 DNA: TGCAGCGTCGGGAGAATTTTAGGATACGAGCAGTACTTC
CDR3 protein: CSVGRILGYEQYF
J gene: TRBJ2-7
V gene: TRBV29-1
clone size: few
D gene: -

CDR3 DNA: TGTGCCAGCAGCGTACGTGAGGGGACTGAAACCGGGGAGCTGTTTTTT
CDR3 protein: CASSVREGTETGELFF
J gene: TRBJ2-2
V gene: TRBV9
clone size: many
D gene: -

CDR3 DNA: TGCGCCAGCAGCCTCGGCCTCAACAATCAGCCCCAGCATTTT
CDR3 protein: CASSLGLNNQPQHF
J gene: TRBJ1-5
V gene: TRBV4-3
clone size: few
D gene: -

CDR3 DNA: TGTGCCAGCAGCTCCTCACCATTGGGTTCCTACAATGAGCAGTTCTTC
CDR3 protein: CASSSSPLGSYNEQFF
J gene: TRBJ2-1
V gene: TRBV7-9
clone size: -
D gene: -

CDR3 DNA: TGCAGTGCTAGATTCCGGCAGCCCTACGAGCAGTACTTC
CDR3 protein: CSARFRQPYEQYF
J gene: TRBJ2-7
V gene: TRBV20-1
clone size: -
D gene: -

CDR3 DNA: TGCGCCAGCAGCCCAGGGAACGAGGAATACAATGAGCAGTTCTTC
CDR3 protein: CASSPGNEEYNEQFF
J gene: TRBJ2-1
V gene: TRBV5-1
clone size: -
D gene: -

CDR3 DNA: TGTGCCAGCAGTTTCAGACTAGCTGGCGGGGAGCTGTTTTTT
CDR3 protein: CASSFRLAGGELFF
J gene: TRBJ2-2
V gene: TRBV11-2
clone size: -
D gene: TRBD2

CDR3 DNA: TGTGCCTGGAGTGTACATGGGCCGACAGGAGGATATGGCTACACCTTC
CDR3 protein: CAWSVHGPTGGYGYTF
J gene: TRBJ1-2
V gene: TRBV30
clone size: -
D gene: -

CDR3 DNA: TGTGCCAGCAGCGTAGCTACGGACTCCCAGGGGTACCAAGAGACCCAGTACTTC
CDR3 protein: CASSVATDSQGYQETQYF
J gene: TRBJ2-5
V gene: TRBV9
clone size: few
D gene: -

CDR3 DNA: TGTGCCAGCAGTCCCGGGACACGAGGGTCTTACGAGCAGTACTTC
CDR3 protein: CASSPGTRGSYEQYF
J gene: TRBJ2-7
V gene: TRBV6-1
clone size: few
D gene: -

CDR3 DNA: TGTGCCAGCTCACCAGCAGGGACCAAAAACATTCAGTACTTC
CDR3 protein: CASSPAGTKNIQYF
J gene: TRBJ2-4
V gene: TRBV18
clone size: -
D gene: -

CDR3 DNA: TGTGCCACCTCCCGGGACTTAGGGTTCAATGAGCAGTTCTTC
CDR3 protein: CATSRDLGFNEQFF
J gene: TRBJ2-1
V gene: TRBV12-3/TRBV12-4
clone size: -
D gene: -

CDR3 DNA: TGCGCCAGCAGCTTGGTGGCGGGGGTGGATACGCAGTATTTT
CDR3 protein: CASSLVAGVDTQYF
J gene: TRBJ2-3
V gene: TRBV5-1
clone size: many
D gene: TRBD2

CDR3 DNA: TGCAGTGCCACTTCCCGTCCCTTTTTCTCTGGAAACACCATATATTTT
CDR3 protein: CSATSRPFFSGNTIYF
J gene: TRBJ1-3
V gene: TRBV20-1
clone size: few
D gene: -

CDR3 DNA: TGTGCCAGCAGTTCGGGGGAGCTGTTTTTT
CDR3 protein: CASSSGELFF
J gene: TRBJ2-2
V gene: TRBV12-3/TRBV12-4
clone size: few
D gene: -

CDR3 DNA: TGTGCCAGCAGCTTAGAGGGGCGCGAGACCCAGTACTTC
CDR3 protein: CASSLEGRETQYF
J gene: TRBJ2-5
V gene: TRBV7-6
clone size: -
D gene: -

CDR3 DNA: TGTGCCCCCTCCAGACAGATGAACACTGAAGCTTTCTTT
CDR3 protein: CAPSRQMNTEAFF
J gene: TRBJ1-1
V gene: TRBV7-9
clone size: -
D gene: -

CDR3 DNA: TGTGCCAGCAGCTTAGATCCTCCAGGCGCGTGGGGAAACACCATATATTTT
CDR3 protein: CASSLDPPGAWGNTIYF
J gene: TRBJ1-3
V gene: TRBV11-3
clone size: -
D gene: -

CDR3 DNA: TGTGCCATCAGTGCAACAGGGGTCCCTGGAAACACCATATATTTT
CDR3 protein: CAISATGVPGNTIYF
J gene: TRBJ1-3
V gene: TRBV10-3
clone size: -
D gene: TRBD1

CDR3 DNA: TGCAGTGCTAGAGACCAAATTGGTTTCCCTCCGGAAAACAAAGGAGGCTACGAGCAGTACTTC
CDR3 protein: CSARDQIGFPPENKGGYEQYF
J gene: TRBJ2-7
V gene: TRBV20-1
clone size: -
D gene: -

CDR3 DNA: TGTGCCAGCACCCCAGGAGCTCATGGCACCGGGGAGCTGTTTTTT
CDR3 protein: CASTPGAHGTGELFF
J gene: TRBJ2-2
V gene: TRBV7-2
clone size: many
D gene: -

CDR3 DNA: TGCAGTGCTAGAGCCGGGGGAAACTATGGCTACACCTTC
CDR3 protein: CSARAGGNYGYTF
J gene: TRBJ1-2
V gene: TRBV20-1
clone size: -
D gene: -

CDR3 DNA: TGTGCCAGCACCCTAGCGGGGGGATTCACAGATACGCAGTATTTT
CDR3 protein: CASTLAGGFTDTQYF
J gene: TRBJ2-3
V gene: TRBV12-3/TRBV12-4
clone size: few
D gene: TRBD2

CDR3 DNA: TGTGCCAGCAGCTCTTGGGACGGTAGCACAGATACGCAGTATTTT
CDR3 protein: CASSSWDGSTDTQYF
J gene: TRBJ2-3
V gene: TRBV11-3
clone size: few
D gene: -

CDR3 DNA: TGTGCCAGCAGCGACAGGGGGGCCCCCCCCCATGGCTACACCTTC
CDR3 protein: CASSDRGAPPHGYTF
J gene: TRBJ1-2
V gene: TRBV28
clone size: few
D gene: TRBD1

CDR3 DNA: TGCAGCGTAAAAGGGATGGCAGGCGTGAGCTATGGCTACACCTTC
CDR3 protein: CSVKGMAGVSYGYTF
J gene: TRBJ1-2
V gene: TRBV29-1
clone size: few
D gene: -

CDR3 DNA: TGTGCCAGCAGCCACAGCGGGGGGGCTGGAGAGACCCAGTACTTC
CDR3 protein: CASSHSGGAGETQYF
J gene: TRBJ2-5
V gene: TRBV7-2
clone size: few
D gene: TRBD2

CDR3 DNA: TGTGCCAGCAGTTTAATCGCAGGGGGAACTGGGGCCAACGTCCTGACTTTC
CDR3 protein: CASSLIAGGTGANVLTF
J gene: TRBJ2-6
V gene: TRBV28
clone size: many
D gene: TRBD1

CDR3 DNA: TGTGCCAGCAGCTCGTTCCTTGGTCGTCATAATACCGGGGAGCTGTTTTTT
CDR3 protein: CASSSFLGRHNTGELFF
J gene: TRBJ2-2
V gene: TRBV13
clone size: -
D gene: -

CDR3 DNA: TGTGCCAGCAGCTTGACACCTAGGAGCAATCAGCCCCAGCATTTT
CDR3 protein: CASSLTPRSNQPQHF
J gene: TRBJ1-5
V gene: TRBV5-5
clone size: -
D gene: -

CDR3 DNA: TGTGCCACCAGTGATTTGCCTAGGGGACATTCCTACAATGAGCAGTTCTTC
CDR3 protein: CATSDLPRGHSYNEQFF
J gene: TRBJ2-1
V gene: TRBV24-1
clone size: -
D gene: -

CDR3 DNA: TGCAGTGCTAGAGGCGGGGAATACTACGAGCAGTACTTC
CDR3 protein: CSARGGEYYEQYF
J gene: TRBJ2-7
V gene: TRBV20-1
clone size: -
D gene: -

CDR3 DNA: TGTGCCAGCAGCCCCAGGGTAAATACGCAGTATTTT
CDR3 protein: CASSPRVNTQYF
J gene: TRBJ2-3
V gene: TRBV7-9
clone size: many
D gene: -

CDR3 DNA: TGTGCCAGCAGTACAATGGACAGGGGGGATCCGAGGCAGTTCTTC
CDR3 protein: CASSTMDRGDPRQFF
J gene: TRBJ2-1
V gene: TRBV27
clone size: -
D gene: TRBD1

CDR3 DNA: TGCGCCAGCAGCCCCCTCACAGGGACCGTTAACTATGGCTACACCTTC
CDR3 protein: CASSPLTGTVNYGYTF
J gene: TRBJ1-2
V gene: TRBV5-1
clone size: few
D gene: -

CDR3 DNA: TGTGCCAGCAGCTTGCCGGGACTAGCCGTATTCTCTGGGGCCAACGTCCTGACTTTC
CDR3 protein: CASSLPGLAVFSGANVLTF
J gene: TRBJ2-6
V gene: TRBV5-4
clone size: -
D gene: TRBD2